The entry below gives a single T cell receptor beta chain sequence along with its context. The assay was immunoSEQ multiplex PCR, and TCRdb's table has in-frame clones only and misses some. The sample holds 210,000 or so clones, nearly 90% seen once. The CDR3 has 20 residues. Losses at the gene ends were 3 bases for V and 3 bases for J; bases not matched to a gene: 13. Germline-derived CDR1 and CDR2 are MNHEY and SMNVEV (reference sequence). The sample comes from a study of blood T cell repertoires in COVID-19. Study context: T cells, B-cell-depleted T cells, or PBMCs supplied cDNA or gDNA.

The rearrangement joins TRBV27 to TRBJ2-1, with 14 bases lining up with TRBD2. The sample consisted of peripheral blood. This receptor was taken from a woman aged 40 to 50 who had recovered from COVID-19. CDR3 nucleotide sequence: TGTGCCAGCAGTTTTGCAGGAACAACGACTAGCGGGAGGGTCTACAATGAGCAGTTCTTC. Translated, it gives CASSFAGTTTSGRVYNEQFF.